Here is one T cell receptor beta chain with its context. This entry comes from a study of blood T cell repertoires in COVID-19. With 0 bases clipped from V and 12 bases from J, the junction kept 4 bases outside the gene matches. The CDR3 has 13 residues. Per the germline V gene, CDR1 is KGHSH and CDR2 is LQKENI. Participants were aged roughly 18 to 89 years, lived in around 25 US areas, and enrolled virtually. Only in-frame clones appear in the TCRdb table, and some are missing; sequencing was by immunoSEQ multiplex PCR. The table lists 250,000 to 350,000 clones, around 89% of them singletons, with over 2% in the top ten.

Sequenced material: PBMCs or T cells enriched from blood (not recorded which). V usage is TRBV18 and J usage is TRBJ2-7; 11 nucleotides agree with TRBD1. This TCR came from a woman aged 18-29 years who had recovered from COVID-19. The CDR3 DNA reads as TGTGCCAGCTCACCACCGGGACAGGGGGGTCCGTACTTC. Translating gives CASSPPGQGGPYF.